A selection of T cell receptor beta chains follows, all from one sample in a study of Ad26.COV2.S vaccination and SARS-CoV-2 variants. The assay was immunoSEQ multiplex PCR, and TCRdb's table has in-frame clones only and misses some. The table has about 97,000 clones, around 80% seen once; the top ten hold around 15%. This specimen consisted of peripheral blood, obtained after recovery from COVID-19. Every receptor here comes from a human donor who had recovered from COVID-19. Both conserved end residues are part of each CDR3. A D gene is named only where the DNA matches it firmly. The size entry is marked missing in some rows and otherwise reads once, few, many or a size class.

NA,TRBJ2-2,NA,TRBV11-2,TGTGCCAGCAGCTTAGCAGCCTACACCGGGGAGCTGTTTTTT,CASSLAAYTGELFF
NA,TRBJ2-5,NA,TRBV9,TGTGCCAGCAGCGAACTAGGGACGGCCGAAGAGACCCAGTACTTC,CASSELGTAEETQYF
NA,TRBJ2-4,NA,TRBV19,TGTGCCAGTAGTCGGGGGTCCAAAAACATTCAGTACTTC,CASSRGSKNIQYF
NA,TRBJ1-6,NA,TRBV9,TGTGCCAGCAGCGTAGGAGGTTCGGGGGCAGGCAATTCACCCCTCCACTTT,CASSVGGSGAGNSPLHF
NA,TRBJ1-1,NA,TRBV29-1,TGCAGCGTTGGGGGCGTGGGGGGAATCACTGAAGCTTTCTTT,CSVGGVGGITEAFF
NA,TRBJ2-3,NA,TRBV6-2/TRBV6-3,TGTGCCAGCAGTTACTGGAGCACAGATACGCAGTATTTT,CASSYWSTDTQYF
TRBD2,TRBJ2-2,NA,TRBV3-1/TRBV3-2,TGTGCCAGCAGCCTTGCGGGGGGGTACACCGGGGAGCTGTTTTTT,CASSLAGGYTGELFF
TRBD2,TRBJ2-1,once,TRBV10-1,TGCGCCAGCAGTGAGGGACTAGCGGGGGGAGAGAATGAGCAGTTCTTC,CASSEGLAGGENEQFF
TRBD2,TRBJ2-3,NA,TRBV3-1/TRBV3-2,TGTGCCAGCAGCCAATCTCTAGCGGGGGGGCCTGATACGCAGTATTTT,CASSQSLAGGPDTQYF
NA,TRBJ2-7,once,TRBV15,TGTGCCACCAGCAGAGATGCGGGCTACGAGCAGTACTTC,CATSRDAGYEQYF
NA,TRBJ2-5,NA,TRBV6-5,TGTGCCAGCAGTTATTCCGCCTTCGGGGGAGCAGAGACCCAGTACTTC,CASSYSAFGGAETQYF
NA,TRBJ2-1,NA,TRBV12-2,TGTGCAAGTCGCTTAGGATCCCCTACAGGGAGGTCCTACAATGAGCAGTTCTTC,CASRLGSPTGRSYNEQFF
TRBD1,TRBJ1-2,NA,TRBV14,TGTGCCAGCAGCCAAGGTTTGGACAGGGGAAATGAAGGCTACACCTTC,CASSQGLDRGNEGYTF
NA,TRBJ2-7,NA,TRBV3-1/TRBV3-2,TGTGCCAGCAGCCAAGGTCCCGGGGGTAACTACGAGCAGTACTTC,CASSQGPGGNYEQYF